The 25 T cell receptor beta chains listed next were all sequenced from one sample in a study of OX40 agonist ivuxolimab in advanced cancers. The assay was immunoSEQ multiplex PCR, and TCRdb's table has in-frame clones only and misses some. The table has under 95,000 clones, 86% seen once. Sequenced material: CD4+ or CD8+ T cells sorted from blood, taken in a trial of the OX40 agonist ivuxolimab. These TCRs come from an adult with an advanced solid tumor such as melanoma, head and neck, liver or kidney cancer.

V usage is TRBV21-1 and J usage is TRBJ2-7. TRBV21-1 is described as a pseudogene. The length of the CDR3 is 15 residues. The CDR3 nucleotides are TGTGCCAGCAGCCCAGTAAAAGGGATCGATGCTAAGCAGTACTTC. Residues: CASSPVKGIDAKQYF.

The CDR3 DNA follows: TGCGCCAGCAGCTTGGGCCAGAGCGGGCTATATGGCTACACCTTC. Translating gives CASSLGQSGLYGYTF. The chain joins TRBV5-1 to TRBJ1-2, with D unclear. The germline CDR1 and CDR2 sequences are SGHRS and YFSETQ. Trimming shortened V by 0 bases and J by 5 bases, and 14 bases separated the two germline ends. The CDR3 covers 15 residues.

V and J are TRBV27 and TRBJ2-5; perhaps TRBD1 as D (7 bases). V lost 6 bases, J lost 4 bases, and 15 bases lay in between. The CDR3 length is 14 residues. Germline V lookup: CDR1 MNHEY, CDR2 SMNVEV (reference sequence). For the CDR3, the DNA is TGTGCCAGCAGCCGGAGGGGGCCTGGAGAGACCCAGTACTTC. Translation: CASSRRGPGETQYF.

The chain carries TRBV7-9 and TRBJ2-1; TRBD2 is a possible D gene (6 bases). The germline CDR1 and CDR2 sequences are SEHNR and FQNEAQ (reference sequence). Trimming took 1 base from V and 8 from J, leaving 18 bases between them. The CDR3 runs to 16 residues. The CDR3 DNA reads TGTGCCAGCAGCTTAGGTGTTGACACCCCTAGCGATGAGCAGTTCTTC. This translates into CASSLGVDTPSDEQFF.

The V call is TRBV6-5, the J call TRBJ1-1; no firm D call. V was pared by 8 bases and J by 10 bases, with 17 bases between. The CDR3 sequence is 12 residues long. Germline V gene lookup returns CDR1 MNHEY and CDR2 SVGAGI. The chain's CDR3 is CASGPTAKGAFF. The CDR3 nucleotides are TGTGCCAGCGGACCTACAGCGAAAGGAGCTTTCTTT.

V and J are TRBV12-5 and TRBJ2-7; 7 bases line up with TRBD2. Germline CDR1 and CDR2: LGHNT and FRNRAP. Trimming cost V 1 base and J 5 bases; bases outside gene matches: 5. The CDR3 is 14 amino acids. CDR3 protein: CASGLGGRGHEQYF. CDR3 DNA sequence: TGTGCTAGTGGTTTGGGAGGGAGGGGACACGAGCAGTACTTC.

V gene TRBV7-3 combines with J gene TRBJ2-1; 13 bases match TRBD2. Trimming at V came to 5 bases and at J to 7 bases, leaving 8 bases not matched to a gene. The CDR3 has 16 amino acids. The germline V gene has CDR1 SGHTA and CDR2 FQGTGA. The CDR3, as DNA: TGTGCCAGCAGCCCTTTACTAGCGGGAGGGAAAAATGAGCAGTTCTTC. Encoded protein: CASSPLLAGGKNEQFF.

The V call is TRBV27, the J call TRBJ2-7; D is unclear. Germline values: CDR1 MNHEY, CDR2 SMNVEV (reference sequence). V dropped 4 bases and J dropped 3 bases, with 4 bases sitting between them. The CDR3 loop spans 11 amino acids. CDR3 residues: CASSSVYEQYF. The CDR3 region has the DNA TGTGCCAGCAGTTCGGTCTACGAGCAGTACTTC.

This clone was detected once. The chain uses TRBV7-2 and TRBJ2-1; 10 bases line up with TRBD2. V was clipped by 6 bases and J by 5 bases; unmatched bases: 7. There are 15 residues in the CDR3. Germline CDR1 and CDR2: SGHTA and FQGNSA. The CDR3: CASSLTSGKNNEQFF. The CDR3 DNA reads TGTGCCAGCAGTCTCACTAGCGGGAAAAACAATGAGCAGTTCTTC.

The chain has TRBV11-1 and TRBJ2-7, with D unresolved. The V gene's germline CDR1 is SGHAT and CDR2 FQDESV (reference sequence). The CDR3 is 13 residues long. Trimming stripped 3 bases from V and 1 base from J, with 7 bases between. CDR3 bases: TGTGCCAGCAGCTTCGCTCCTTCCTACGAGCAGTACTTC. Protein product: CASSFAPSYEQYF.

A few counts support this clone. The V and J genes are TRBV5-8 and TRBJ1-5; possible D gene TRBD1, 6 bases. Trimming cost V 4 bases and J 2 bases, with 22 bases left between them. CDR1 and CDR2 (germline): SGHTS, YDEGEE. The CDR3 is 18 amino acids. The CDR3 sequence is CASSLISWGAVGNQPQHF. The DNA for the CDR3 is TGTGCCAGCAGCCTTATCTCGTGGGGGGCGGTAGGCAATCAGCCCCAGCATTTT. Using reference TRBV5-8 and TRBJ1-5 for the parts outside the CDR3, the full variable domain is EAGVTQSPTHLIKTRGQQATLRCSPISGHTSVYWYQQALGLGLQFLLWYDEGEERNRGNFPPRFSGRQFPNYSSELNVNALELEDSALYLCASSLISWGAVGNQPQHFGDGTRLSIL.

This clone came up once. The V gene is TRBV6-5, the J gene TRBJ2-1; maybe TRBD1 (6 bases). V dropped 6 bases and J dropped 0 bases, with 9 bases sitting between them. The germline V gene encodes CDR1 MNHEY and CDR2 SVGAGI. The length of the CDR3 is 14 residues. The CDR3 here is CASRRTASYNEQFF. The CDR3 region has the DNA TGTGCCAGCAGGCGGACAGCCTCCTACAATGAGCAGTTCTTC.

To note about this clone: The junction shows a germline mismatch at one end, possibly a read error. The chain links TRBV7-7 to TRBJ2-2; D assignment may be TRBD1 or TRBD2 (5 bases each). The CDR3 extends over 17 amino acids. The germline CDR1 and CDR2 sequences are SSHAT and FNYEAQ (reference sequence). CDR3 sequence reads: CASSLGAGGFGTGELFF. Here the CDR3 DNA reads TGTGCTAGCAGCTTAGGGGCAGGAGGATTTGGGACCGGGGAGCTGTTTTTT.

V gene TRBV19 combines with J gene TRBJ1-2, with 7 bases that match TRBD1. The CDR3 runs to 14 residues. V lost 6 bases to trimming and J lost 0 bases; unmatched junction nucleotides: 4. Germline V gene sequence: CDR1 LNHDA, CDR2 SQIVND (reference sequence). Written as DNA, the CDR3 is TGTGCCAGTAGCAGACAGGGTTCTAACTATGGCTACACCTTC. Translating it yields CASSRQGSNYGYTF. The whole variable domain, remainder taken from reference TRBV19 and TRBJ1-2, is DGGITQSPKYLFRKEGQNVTLSCEQNLNHDAMYWYRQDPGQGLRLIYYSQIVNDFQKGDIAEGYSVSREKKESFPLTVTSAQKNPTAFYLCASSRQGSNYGYTFGSGTRLTVV.

The chain links TRBV6-1 to TRBJ1-3, with D possibly TRBD1 on 5 matching bases. The CDR3 consists of 17 residues. The ends were cut back, 1 base at V and 1 base at J, with 14 bases in the middle. Germline CDR1 MNHNS, CDR2 SASEGT. This CDR3 reads CASSEGGAQGSGNTIYF. Written as DNA, the CDR3 is TGTGCCAGCAGTGAAGGAGGGGCCCAGGGATCTGGAAACACCATATATTTT.

This chain joins TRBV9 and TRBJ2-6; 7 bases match TRBD1. Germline values: CDR1 SGDLS, CDR2 YYNGEE. The CDR3 has 17 amino acids. V lost 4 bases, J lost 2 bases, and 9 bases stayed unmatched. In nucleotides, the CDR3 is TGTGCCAGCAGCTCCCACTTCACAGGGGCTGGGGCCAACGTCCTGACTTTC. This translates into CASSSHFTGAGANVLTF.

The chain links TRBV6-5 to TRBJ2-1, with a weak D call TRBD1 (5 bases). From germline, CDR1 is MNHEY and CDR2 SVGAGI. The V end lost 2 bases, the J end lost 5 bases, and 10 bases lay between the germline ends. The CDR3 is 14 amino acids. As DNA, the CDR3 is TGTGCCAGCAGTTACCTCCAGGGCAACAATGAGCAGTTCTTC. This gives the protein CASSYLQGNNEQFF.

This sequence joins TRBV9 and TRBJ2-6; no reliable D call. This CDR3 region has 15 residues. Trimming removed 3 bases from V and 0 bases from J, with 7 bases in between. Germline CDR1 reads SGDLS; CDR2 reads YYNGEE. This chain's CDR3 is CASSERLSGANVLTF. The CDR3 DNA reads as TGTGCCAGCAGCGAGAGGCTCTCTGGGGCCAACGTCCTGACTTTC.

The gene calls are TRBV7-9 and TRBJ1-6; D not certain. The CDR3 is 15 amino acids. Between the trimmed V and J ends, which lost 5 bases and 0 bases, there was a span of 8 bases. Germline V CDR1 and CDR2: SEHNR, FQNEAQ (reference sequence). The DNA of the CDR3 is TGTGCCAGCAGCCCACCGAGCTCCTATAATTCACCCCTCCACTTT. This translates into CASSPPSSYNSPLHF.

The chain combines TRBV5-1 with TRBJ1-6; D uncertain. The CDR3 loop spans 14 amino acids. Germline CDR1 SGHRS, CDR2 YFSETQ. The germline V and J ends were trimmed by 3 bases and 8 bases, with 12 bases remaining between them. The CDR3: CASSWRGNDSPLHF. DNA for the CDR3: TGCGCCAGCAGCTGGAGAGGGAACGATTCACCCCTCCACTTT.

The chain joins TRBV29-1 to TRBJ1-3; no definite D call. Germline V gene lookup returns CDR1 SQVTM and CDR2 ANQGSEA. V dropped 5 bases and J dropped 1 base, with 9 bases sitting between them. The CDR3 sequence is 13 residues long. The CDR3 spells CSVCDQSGNTIYF. The DNA of the CDR3 is TGCAGCGTTTGCGACCAGTCTGGAAACACCATATATTTT. The full variable domain, rest sourced from reference TRBV29-1 and TRBJ1-3, is SAVISQKPSRDICQRGTSLTIQCQVDSQVTMMFWYRQQPGQSLTLIATANQGSEATYESGFVIDKFPISRPNLTFSTLTVSNMSPEDSSIYLCSVCDQSGNTIYFGEGSWLTVV.

The rearrangement uses TRBV19 and TRBJ2-5, with 9 bases matching TRBD1. V gave up 9 bases and J gave up 6 bases; unmatched junction bases: 8. The CDR3 spans 13 residues. In germline, CDR1 is LNHDA, CDR2 SQIVND (reference sequence). CDR3 DNA: TGTGCCAGGGTCTGGGACAGGGTGAAGACCCAGTACTTC. This gives the protein CARVWDRVKTQYF.

In DNA form, the CDR3 reads TGTGCCAGCAGCTTAACAGGGGGCTTATATTACGAGCAGTACTTC. Amino acid sequence: CASSLTGGLYYEQYF. The chain employs TRBV7-9 and TRBJ2-7; 9 bases match TRBD1. With V trimmed by 2 bases and J by 4 bases, 6 bases remained unmatched. CDR1 and CDR2 from the germline V gene are SEHNR and FQNEAQ (reference sequence). This CDR3 has 15 residues.

This rearrangement joins TRBV11-2 to TRBJ2-3; a possible D gene is TRBD2 (5 bases). Trimming stripped 5 bases from V and 14 bases from J, with 17 bases between. This CDR3 has 12 amino acids. Germline lookup yields CDR1 SGHAT and CDR2 FQNNGV. CDR3 sequence: CASSPTSGIRYF. The CDR3 region has the DNA TGTGCCAGCAGCCCAACTTCGGGGATTCGGTATTTT.

Worth noting for this clone: At one of its ends the junction is not consistent with the germline gene, which may arise from a read error. The J gene is TRBJ2-7, the V gene TRBV25-1; D possibly corresponds to TRBD1 (6 bases). The CDR3 extends over 13 amino acids. Germline CDR1 and CDR2: MGHDK and SYGVNS. CDR3 loop: CASSELSAGAQNF. For the CDR3, the DNA is TGTGCCAGCAGTGAATTGAGTGCAGGGGCGCAGAACTTC.